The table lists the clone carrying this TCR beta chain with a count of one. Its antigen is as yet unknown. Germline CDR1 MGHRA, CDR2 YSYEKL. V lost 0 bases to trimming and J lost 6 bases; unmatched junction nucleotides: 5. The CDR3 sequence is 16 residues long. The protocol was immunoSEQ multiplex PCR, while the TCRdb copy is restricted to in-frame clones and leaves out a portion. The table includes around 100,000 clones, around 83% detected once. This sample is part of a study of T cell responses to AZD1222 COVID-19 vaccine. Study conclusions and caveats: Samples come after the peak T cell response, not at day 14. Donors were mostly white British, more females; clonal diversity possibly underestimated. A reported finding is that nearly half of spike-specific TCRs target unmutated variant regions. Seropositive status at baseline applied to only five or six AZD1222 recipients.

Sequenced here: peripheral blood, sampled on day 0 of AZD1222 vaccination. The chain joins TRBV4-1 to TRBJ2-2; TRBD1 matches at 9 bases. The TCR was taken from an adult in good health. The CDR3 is CASSQEGQGGAGELFF. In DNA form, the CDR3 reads TGCGCCAGCAGCCAAGAGGGACAGGGTGGAGCCGGGGAGCTGTTTTTT.